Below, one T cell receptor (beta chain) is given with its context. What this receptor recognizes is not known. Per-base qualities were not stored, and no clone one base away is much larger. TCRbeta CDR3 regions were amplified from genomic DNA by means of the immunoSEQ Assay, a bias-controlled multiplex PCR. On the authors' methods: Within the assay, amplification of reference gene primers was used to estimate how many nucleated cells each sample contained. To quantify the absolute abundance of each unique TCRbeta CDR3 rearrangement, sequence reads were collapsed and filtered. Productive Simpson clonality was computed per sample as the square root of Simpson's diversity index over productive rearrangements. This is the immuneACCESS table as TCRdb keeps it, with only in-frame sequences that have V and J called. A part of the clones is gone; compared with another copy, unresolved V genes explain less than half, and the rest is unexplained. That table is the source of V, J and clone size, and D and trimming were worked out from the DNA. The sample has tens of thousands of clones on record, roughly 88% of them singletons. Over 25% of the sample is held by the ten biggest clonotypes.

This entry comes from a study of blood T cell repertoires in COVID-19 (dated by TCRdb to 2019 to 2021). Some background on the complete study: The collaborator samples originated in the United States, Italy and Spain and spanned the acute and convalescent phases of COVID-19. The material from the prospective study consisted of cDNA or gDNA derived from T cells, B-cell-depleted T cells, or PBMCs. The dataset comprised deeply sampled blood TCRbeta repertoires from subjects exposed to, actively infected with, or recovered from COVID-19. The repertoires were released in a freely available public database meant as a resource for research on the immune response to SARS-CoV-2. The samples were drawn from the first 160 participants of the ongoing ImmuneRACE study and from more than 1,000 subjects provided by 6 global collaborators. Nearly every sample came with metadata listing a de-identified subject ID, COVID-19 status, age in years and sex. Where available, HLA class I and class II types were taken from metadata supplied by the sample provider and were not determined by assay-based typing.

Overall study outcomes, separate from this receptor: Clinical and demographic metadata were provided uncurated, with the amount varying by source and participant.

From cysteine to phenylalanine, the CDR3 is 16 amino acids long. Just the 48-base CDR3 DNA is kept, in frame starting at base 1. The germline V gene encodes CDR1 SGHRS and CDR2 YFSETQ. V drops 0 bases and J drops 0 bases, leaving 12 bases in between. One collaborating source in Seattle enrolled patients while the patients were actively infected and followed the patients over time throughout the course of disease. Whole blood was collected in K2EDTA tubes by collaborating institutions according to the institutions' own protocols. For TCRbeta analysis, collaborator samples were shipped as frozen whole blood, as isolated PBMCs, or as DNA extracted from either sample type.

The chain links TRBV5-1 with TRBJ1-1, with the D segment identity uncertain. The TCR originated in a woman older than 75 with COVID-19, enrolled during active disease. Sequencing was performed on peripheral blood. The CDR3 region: CASSLGQAPMNTEAFF. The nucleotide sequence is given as TGCGCCAGCAGCTTGGGCCAGGCGCCTATGAACACTGAAGCTTTCTTT.